What follows is one TCR beta chain and its context. Germline V lookup: CDR1 LGHDT, CDR2 YNNKEL (reference sequence). V shed 4 bases and J shed 6 bases, with 6 bases lying between them. This CDR3 spans 12 amino acids. This sample is part of a study of blood T cell repertoires in COVID-19. Turning to the study itself: Sites in the United States, Italy and Spain provided acute and convalescent COVID-19 samples.

Original processing methods: Amplification from reference gene primers served as the basis for estimated nucleated cell counts. The repertoire was sequenced with immunoSEQ multiplex PCR; TCRdb's copy has only in-frame clones and lacks some. V, J and clone size are taken as reported in that table, and D and trimming were inferred from the DNA itself. Among under 300,000 clones, 85% to 90% were seen once, and the ten largest hold 5.5% to 8%. This receptor was taken from a man in his fifties or sixties with acute or convalescent COVID-19. The specimen was peripheral blood. The V and J genes are TRBV3-1 (or the pseudogene TRBV3-2) and TRBJ2-2; D gene unclear. Here the CDR3 reads CASSPRAGELFF. CDR3 nucleotide sequence: TGTGCCAGCAGCCCTCGGGCCGGGGAGCTGTTTTTT.